The following is a T cell receptor beta chain sequence with its context. What it binds is not known. The V end was cut by 0 bases, the J end by 6 bases, with 6 bases between. CDR1 and CDR2 from the germline V gene are MNHEY and SVGAGI. The CDR3 has 12 residues. Each CDR3 protein is one row after TCRdb ran MiXCR on the RT-PCR reads. The repertoire has some 570,000 distinct CDR3 sequences, approximately 11% of them found once; the top ten carry approximately 11%. The sample belongs to a study of response to subunit inactivated influenza vaccine. Study-level points and caveats: Only a handful of new T cells, the authors suggested, are recruited with each seasonal influenza vaccination.

These sequences were also reported in another study, on T cells expressing NK-cell markers. That paper notes: For TCR beta, cDNA was produced by 5'RACE template switching with UMIs. Investigators obtained TCR beta repertoires from sorted CD3+CD56+NKG2C+, CD3+CD56+NKG2C- and CD3+CD56-NKG2C+ T cells. HCMV specificity of expanded NKG2C+ T cell clones remained unclear.

The sequence came from a man over 45 who received an inactivated influenza vaccine. This rearrangement joins TRBV6-5 to TRBJ2-7; D ambiguous. The sequenced sample was PBMCs from blood, obtained on the day of vaccination. The CDR3 nucleotides read TGTGCCAGCAGTTACTCGAATCTCGAGCAGTACTTC. Its translation: CASSYSNLEQYF.